The rows below give T cell receptor beta chains drawn from one sample of a study of HIV-infected patients and healthy controls. Via MiXCR, TCRdb re-called the 5' RACE reads, giving one row per CDR3 protein. This table has about 6,600 distinct CDR3 sequences, roughly 9.1% appearing once. The material sequenced was blood, taken during antiretroviral therapy. The receptors shown here come from an adult with HIV infection. Both conserved end residues are trimmed from each CDR3.

v_gene	j_gene	CDR3aa
TRBV4-3	TRBJ2-7	ASSQDAAQGWTYEQY
TRBV12-3/TRBV12-4	TRBJ2-3	ASSGAGSTDTQY
TRBV6-2/TRBV6-3	TRBJ1-1	ASSYLGGTEAF
TRBV11-2	TRBJ2-2	ASSSSSWGGTGELF
TRBV7-2	TRBJ1-5	ASSLAVGQGKQPQH
TRBV20-1	TRBJ1-2	SASKRGAETFLYGYT
TRBV20-1	TRBJ2-1	SARDPSYNEQF
TRBV6-2/TRBV6-3	TRBJ1-5	ASSYSGVRNQPQH
TRBV9	TRBJ2-5	ASSFRGLQETQY
TRBV6-5	TRBJ1-1	ASSYSFRVDTEAF
TRBV27	TRBJ1-5	ASSFQGGSNQPQH
TRBV20-1	TRBJ1-1	SASLLGGRNTEAF
TRBV19	TRBJ2-7	ASRSPGQGLLGEQY
TRBV6-1	TRBJ2-3	ASSERGGMQY
TRBV20-1	TRBJ2-7	SARRGGGSYEQY
TRBV27	TRBJ1-1	ASGFARTEAF
TRBV2	TRBJ1-3	ASCYSSGNTIY
TRBV20-1	TRBJ2-1	SARGGTSGSEDSYNEQF
TRBV27	TRBJ1-1	ASSYGAGLNTEAF
TRBV5-1	TRBJ1-1	ASSLLQNTEAF
TRBV20-1	TRBJ2-1	SARVAGVSYNEQF
TRBV9	TRBJ1-3	ASSRRDRGYSGNTIY
TRBV20-1	TRBJ2-1	SARDRTSGVYNEQF
TRBV14	TRBJ1-6	ASSQWPGSSPLH
TRBV19	TRBJ1-5	ASSPDKGRGNQPQH
TRBV9	TRBJ1-5	ASSVAPSPNQPQH
TRBV28	TRBJ1-1	ASRYTGKGNTEAF
TRBV28	TRBJ1-1	ASSWDQSWKAF
TRBV19	TRBJ1-1	ASSPGTVTEAF
TRBV7-9	TRBJ2-1	ASSLKQGGNEQF
TRBV4-1	TRBJ1-2	ASSQATASYGYT
TRBV28	TRBJ2-1	ASSPPPASGENNEQF
TRBV11-2	TRBJ1-1	ASSGQGWYTEAF
TRBV20-1	TRBJ2-1	SASLRSSYNEQF
TRBV4-1	TRBJ1-2	ASSQDTGQGGYDGYT
TRBV6-2/TRBV6-3	TRBJ2-7	AIGASETYEQY
TRBV9	TRBJ1-6	ASSVAGRGLNSPLH
TRBV21-1	TRBJ2-7	ASSKGLAGGREQY
TRBV12-3/TRBV12-4	TRBJ1-5	ASSLASGAWVDQPQH
TRBV4-3	TRBJ2-1	ASSQERGYSNEQF
TRBV7-2	TRBJ2-1	ASSLNSGSLTYNEQF
TRBV29-1	TRBJ1-2	SVEMTGTSYGYT
TRBV12-3/TRBV12-4	TRBJ2-3	ASRLGPRLSDTQY
TRBV6-2/TRBV6-3	TRBJ2-2	ASSYATGELF
TRBV5-1	TRBJ2-1	ASSLNSGRNNEQF
TRBV9	TRBJ2-1	ASSWTDNEQF
TRBV12-3/TRBV12-4	TRBJ2-7	ASSFAGGPYEQY
TRBV19	TRBJ2-3	ASIPGDTDTQY
TRBV9	TRBJ2-7	ASTVGTDPYEQY
TRBV5-1	TRBJ2-1	ASSPKIAWDSPIEQF
TRBV28	TRBJ1-5	ASSRDRDYNQPQH
TRBV14	TRBJ2-2	ASSQNPVTGELF
TRBV5-6	TRBJ1-1	ASSFKSLKAF
TRBV4-3	TRBJ2-2	ASSQPRDLNTGELF
TRBV30	TRBJ1-6	AWSVRQGTGRSPLH
TRBV16	TRBJ1-1	ASSRWTANTEAF
TRBV12-3/TRBV12-4	TRBJ2-7	ASSRGLAGRYEQY